This TCR beta chain was sequenced in a study of blood T cell repertoires in COVID-19. The ends were cut back, 2 bases at V and 0 bases at J, with 13 bases in the middle. This CDR3 is built from 17 residues. Per germline, CDR1 MDHEN and CDR2 SYDVKM. Generated by immunoSEQ multiplex PCR, the TCRdb table keeps only in-frame clones and is missing some. The repertoire holds some 310,000 clones, roughly 89% seen once, with more than 9% in the top ten. This rearrangement joins TRBV28 to TRBJ1-4; no firm D call. The origin of this receptor is a woman in her 30s who had recovered from COVID-19. The specimen sequenced was PBMCs or T cells enriched from blood (not recorded which). In DNA, the CDR3 is TGTGCCAGCAGTTTACCTCGTCCACAAGCAACTAATGAAAAACTGTTTTTT. Amino acid sequence: CASSLPRPQATNEKLFF.